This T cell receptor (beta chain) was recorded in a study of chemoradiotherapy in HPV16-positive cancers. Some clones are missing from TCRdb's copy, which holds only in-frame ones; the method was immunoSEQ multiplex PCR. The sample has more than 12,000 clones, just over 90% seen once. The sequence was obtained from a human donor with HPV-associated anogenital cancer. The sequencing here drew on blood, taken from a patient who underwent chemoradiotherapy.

CDR3 nucleotide sequence: TGCGCCAGCAGCCCCTCTGTGGGGGATCAGCCCCAGCATTTT. This sequence encodes CASSPSVGDQPQHF. The V call is TRBV5-1, the J call TRBJ1-5; TRBD1 is a possible D gene (5 bases). The CDR3 loop spans 14 amino acids. CDR1 SGHRS and CDR2 YFSETQ come from the germline V gene. The V gene lost 4 bases and the J gene lost 5 bases, with 13 bases spanning the gap.